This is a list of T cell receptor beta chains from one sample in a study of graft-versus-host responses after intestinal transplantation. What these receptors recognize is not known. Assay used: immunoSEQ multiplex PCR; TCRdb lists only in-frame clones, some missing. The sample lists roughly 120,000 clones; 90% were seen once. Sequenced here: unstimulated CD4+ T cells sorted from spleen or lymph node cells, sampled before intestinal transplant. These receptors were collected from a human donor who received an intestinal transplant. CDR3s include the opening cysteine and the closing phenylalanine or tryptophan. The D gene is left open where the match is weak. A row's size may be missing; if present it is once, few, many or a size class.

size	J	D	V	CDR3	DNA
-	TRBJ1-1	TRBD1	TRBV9	CASSVFPAGGVTEAFF	TGTGCCAGCAGCGTTTTCCCCGCAGGGGGCGTCACTGAAGCTTTCTTT
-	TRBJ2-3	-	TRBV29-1	CSVLRGGPDTQYF	TGCAGCGTTCTTCGTGGGGGCCCAGATACGCAGTATTTT
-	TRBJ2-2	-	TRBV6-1	CASSELGGARTGELFF	TGTGCCAGCAGTGAGCTAGGGGGTGCCCGGACCGGGGAGCTGTTTTTT
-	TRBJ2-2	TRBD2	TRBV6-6	CASSTSGNGGELFF	TGTGCCAGCAGTACTAGCGGGAATGGCGGGGAGCTGTTTTTT
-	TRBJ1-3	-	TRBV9	CASSGLQGGGNTIYF	TGTGCCAGCAGCGGGCTACAGGGTGGGGGAAACACCATATATTTT
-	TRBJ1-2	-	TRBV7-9	CASSLAWGEGYTF	TGTGCCAGCAGCTTAGCTTGGGGAGAGGGCTACACCTTC
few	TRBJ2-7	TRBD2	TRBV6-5	CASSPSGTYEQYF	TGTGCCAGCAGTCCCAGCGGGACCTACGAGCAGTACTTC
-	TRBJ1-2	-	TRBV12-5	CASGFKVSADGYTF	TGTGCTAGTGGTTTCAAGGTCTCCGCGGATGGCTACACCTTC
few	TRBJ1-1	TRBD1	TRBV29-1	CSVGTGLNTEAFF	TGCAGCGTTGGGACAGGACTGAACACTGAAGCTTTCTTT
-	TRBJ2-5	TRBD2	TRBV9	CASSGLAGTQETQYF	TGTGCCAGCAGCGGACTAGCGGGGACTCAAGAGACCCAGTACTTC
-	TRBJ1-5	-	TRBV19	CASSITSGSSQPQHF	TGTGCCAGTAGTATAACATCAGGGTCGAGCCAGCCCCAGCATTTT
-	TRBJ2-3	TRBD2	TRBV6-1	CASSERAGGSTQYF	TGTGCCAGCAGTGAAAGGGCGGGGGGGAGTACGCAGTATTTT